What follows are 31 T cell receptor beta chains derived from one specimen sequenced in a study of cytomegalovirus exposure and HLA in healthy donors. The PCR ran on 60 Vbeta and 13 Jbeta primers. The data were produced by immunoSEQ multiplex PCR, yet TCRdb's version contains in-frame clones alone and is incomplete. The sample carries around 100,000 clones, approximately 80% recorded once. The sequencing sample was made of PBMCs. These receptors were obtained from a female donor in good health and CMV-seropositive.

The chain carries TRBV27 and TRBJ1-3; a weak D match, TRBD1 (5 bases). CDR1 MNHEY and CDR2 SMNVEV come from the germline V gene (reference sequence). Trimming shortened V by 3 bases and J by 2 bases, and 11 bases separated the two germline ends. This CDR3 has 15 amino acids. The CDR3, as DNA: TGTGCCAGCAGTTTCTCCGGGACTCCTGGAAACACCATATATTTT. Its protein is CASSFSGTPGNTIYF.

V usage is TRBV13 and J usage is TRBJ2-3; 8 bases match TRBD2. CDR1 PRHDT and CDR2 FYEKMQ come from the germline V gene (reference sequence). V gave up 5 bases and J gave up 7 bases; unmatched junction bases: 8. The CDR3 runs to 14 residues. The CDR3 here is CASSPGTSINTQYF. CDR3 in DNA: TGTGCCAGCAGCCCCGGGACTAGTATAAATACGCAGTATTTT.

V gene TRBV28 combines with J gene TRBJ1-5, with TRBD1 identical over 9 bases. The CDR3 covers 15 residues. Losses at the gene ends were 3 bases for V and 2 bases for J; bases not matched to a gene: 2. Looked up from germline, CDR1 is MDHEN and CDR2 is SYDVKM. CDR3 bases: TGTGCCAGCAGTTTCCGGGACAGGGGCAATCAGCCCCAGCATTTT. This gives the protein CASSFRDRGNQPQHF.

This clone was observed once. V is TRBV29-1 and J is TRBJ2-2; a weak D match, TRBD1 (7 bases). CDR1 and CDR2 (germline): SQVTM, ANQGSEA. Trimming stripped 6 bases from V and 0 bases from J, with 8 bases between. The CDR3 covers 13 residues. The CDR3 reads CSVRGANTGELFF. As DNA, the CDR3 is TGCAGCGTCAGGGGGGCGAACACCGGGGAGCTGTTTTTT.

This clone appeared a few times. This chain links TRBV5-1 with TRBJ2-3, with 7 positions matching TRBD1. This CDR3 has 16 amino acids. Germline-derived CDR1 and CDR2 are SGHRS and YFSETQ. Trimming cost V 4 bases and J 0 bases; bases outside gene matches: 8. The CDR3 reads CASSLRQGVSTDTQYF. Here the CDR3 DNA reads TGCGCCAGCAGCCTCCGACAGGGAGTGAGCACAGATACGCAGTATTTT. Based on the CDR3 plus reference TRBV5-1 and TRBJ2-3, the full variable domain is KAGVTQTPRYLIKTRGQQVTLSCSPISGHRSVSWYQQTPGQGLQFLFEYFSETQRNKGNFPGRFSGRQFSNSRSEMNVSTLELGDSALYLCASSLRQGVSTDTQYFGPGTRLTVL.

The chain uses TRBV4-1 and TRBJ1-6; 8 bases map to TRBD1. The CDR3 totals 16 residues. With V trimmed by 2 bases and J by 6 bases, 6 bases remained unmatched. Germline V gives CDR1 MGHRA, CDR2 YSYEKL. CDR3 sequence: CASSQHTGGSNSPLHF. CDR3 DNA sequence: TGCGCCAGCAGCCAACATACAGGGGGAAGTAATTCACCCCTCCACTTT.

The rearrangement links TRBV25-1 to TRBJ1-3; no firm D call. The V gene lost 11 bases and the J gene lost 2 bases, with 10 bases spanning the gap. This CDR3 has 12 residues. The germline V gene has CDR1 MGHDK and CDR2 SYGVNS. The CDR3 here is CALEGAGNTIYF. The CDR3 bases are TGTGCCTTGGAGGGAGCTGGAAACACCATATATTTT.

The chain combines TRBV5-4 with TRBJ2-1; D gene unclear. The V end lost 4 bases, the J end lost 8 bases, and 13 bases lay between the germline ends. This CDR3 contains 13 residues. Germline values: CDR1 SGHNT, CDR2 YYREEE (reference sequence). The CDR3 DNA follows: TGTGCCAGCAGCCCCCGAGCTCGTGATGAGCAGTTCTTC. This encodes CASSPRARDEQFF.

The chain combines TRBV7-9 with TRBJ2-7, with 7 positions matching TRBD1. Germline CDR1 is SEHNR and CDR2 is FQNEAQ (reference sequence). Trimming removed 5 bases from V and 5 bases from J; junction bases left unmatched: 6. The CDR3 is made up of 13 amino acids. The CDR3 reads CASSLTGQHEQYF. Written as DNA, the CDR3 is TGTGCCAGCAGCCTGACAGGGCAACACGAGCAGTACTTC.

The chain recombines TRBV4-1 with TRBJ2-5, with 11 bases fitting TRBD2. The germline V gene encodes CDR1 MGHRA and CDR2 YSYEKL. The CDR3 has 17 residues. V was pared by 0 bases and J by 4 bases, with 7 bases of the junction left unmatched. The CDR3 here is CASSQDNSGGALETQYF. For the CDR3, the DNA is TGCGCCAGCAGCCAAGATAATAGCGGGGGGGCTTTAGAGACCCAGTACTTC.

This sequence joins TRBV30 and TRBJ1-2; TRBD1 matches 9 bases. J gave up 7 bases and V 2 bases, and 8 bases lay outside the gene matches. The germline gives CDR1 GTSNPN, CDR2 SVGIG (reference sequence). This CDR3 is 14 amino acids long. CDR3 sequence reads: CAWSISDRGSGYTF. The CDR3 nucleotides are TGTGCCTGGAGTATTTCGGACAGGGGTAGTGGCTACACCTTC.

With regard to this clone: One end of the junction does not line up with germline, which may come from a read error. V and J are TRBV5-1 and TRBJ2-3; D not resolved. CDR1 and CDR2 (germline): SGHRS, YFSETQ. CDR3 size: 13 residues. The CDR3 bases are TGCGCCAGCAGCTTGGACCCCACATATACGCAGTATTTT. Its translation: CASSLDPTYTQYF.

The rearrangement uses TRBV10-1 and TRBJ2-1; D is possibly TRBD2 (6 bases). Germline lookup yields CDR1 WNHNN and CDR2 SYGVQD (reference sequence). V dropped 4 bases and J dropped 2 bases, with 12 bases sitting between them. This CDR3 has 15 residues. This CDR3 is CASSGGSGTYNEQFF. CDR3 sequence (DNA): TGCGCCAGCAGTGGGGGTAGCGGAACCTACAATGAGCAGTTCTTC.

The rearrangement joins TRBV6-6 to TRBJ1-5, with TRBD1 matching 9 bases. Per the germline V gene, CDR1 is MNHNY and CDR2 is SVGAGI (reference sequence). This CDR3 contains 16 residues. V dropped 2 bases and J dropped 2; count of bases not matched to a gene: 4. This CDR3 is CASSYKTGGGNQPQHF. CDR3 DNA sequence: TGTGCCAGCAGTTACAAGACAGGGGGAGGCAATCAGCCCCAGCATTTT.

Note on this clone: The junction differs from germline at one of its ends, possibly a read error. The chain carries TRBV2 and TRBJ2-1; the match to TRBD1 covers 7 bases. The germline gives CDR1 SNHLY, CDR2 FYNNEI. The CDR3 sequence is 13 residues long. CDR3 sequence: CASRARTGNERFF. As DNA, the CDR3 is TGTGCCAGCAGGGCGAGGACAGGCAATGAGCGGTTCTTC.

This clone showed up just a few times. The chain carries TRBV11-2 and TRBJ1-2; D remains unclear. The CDR3 length is 13 residues. Trimming took off 3 bases at V and 6 bases at J, with 11 bases between the two ends. Germline CDR1 reads SGHAT; CDR2 reads FQNNGV. CDR3: CASSLSGPNGYTF. In DNA, the CDR3 is TGTGCCAGCAGCTTGTCGGGTCCCAATGGCTACACCTTC. The complete variable domain, with remaining parts taken from reference TRBV11-2 and TRBJ1-2, reads EAGVAQSPRYKIIEKRQSVAFWCNPISGHATLYWYQQILGQGPKLLIQFQNNGVVDDSQLPKDRFSAERLKGVDSTLKIQPAKLEDSAVYLCASSLSGPNGYTFGSGTRLTVV.

This clone was observed a few times. The J gene is TRBJ1-5, the V gene TRBV12-5; D perhaps matches TRBD1 (5 bases). This CDR3 is 17 amino acids long. Germline V gene sequence: CDR1 LGHNT, CDR2 FRNRAP. V lost 1 base and J lost 5, with 18 bases in between. In nucleotides, the CDR3 is TGTGCTAGTGGTTTGGCCCAGGGTTTCGATGGGGATCAGCCCCAGCATTTT. Its protein product is CASGLAQGFDGDQPQHF.

This clone has more than one count but fewer than ten. V gene TRBV11-2 combines with J gene TRBJ1-1; D gene unclear. The CDR3 sequence is 15 residues long. Trimming shortened V by 0 bases and J by 3 bases, and 11 bases separated the two germline ends. The germline V gene has CDR1 SGHAT and CDR2 FQNNGV. The CDR3 DNA sequence: TGTGCCAGCAGCTTAGATGAGGCTTACTACACTGAAGCTTTCTTT. Its translation is CASSLDEAYYTEAFF.

The chain combines TRBV5-1 with TRBJ2-1; 8 nucleotides match TRBD1. The germline CDR1 and CDR2 sequences are SGHRS and YFSETQ. V trimming: 4 bases; J trimming: 2 bases; junction bases outside the gene matches: 5. The CDR3 has 15 residues. In DNA form, the CDR3 reads TGCGCCAGCAGCATCGGACAGGGCCCCTACAATGAGCAGTTCTTC. This codes for CASSIGQGPYNEQFF.

A remark on this clone: Mismatch with germline at one junction end may stem from a read error. The chain joins TRBV15 to TRBJ2-3; D is uncertain. This CDR3 has 15 amino acids. CDR1 and CDR2 from the germline V gene are LNHNV and YYDKDF (reference sequence). The CDR3 nucleotides are TGTGCCACCAGCAGAGTCCCGGGTAGCACAAATACGCAGTATTTT. Translating gives CATSRVPGSTNTQYF.

This clone has just a few counts. This rearrangement joins TRBV27 to TRBJ2-1; D perhaps matches TRBD2 (6 bases). The CDR3 spans 15 residues. Trimming took off 6 bases at V and 4 bases at J, with 16 bases between the two ends. Germline V CDR1 and CDR2: MNHEY, SMNVEV (reference sequence). The CDR3: CASSPGLVIYNEQFF. For the CDR3, the DNA is TGTGCCAGCAGCCCGGGACTCGTCATTTACAATGAGCAGTTCTTC.

The genes are TRBV19 and TRBJ2-1; 7 nucleotides match TRBD2. The germline CDR1 and CDR2 sequences are LNHDA and SQIVND (reference sequence). There are 13 residues in the CDR3. V lost 4 bases and J lost 4; bases outside the gene matches: 1. This CDR3 is CASSSGGYNEQFF. The CDR3 coding sequence is TGTGCCAGTAGTAGCGGGGGTTACAATGAGCAGTTCTTC.

The V gene is TRBV7-6, the J gene TRBJ2-1, with D possibly TRBD2 on 6 matching bases. Germline V gene sequence: CDR1 SGHVS, CDR2 FNYEAQ. This CDR3 region has 16 residues. Trimming removed 4 bases at V and 2 bases at J, with 15 bases between. CDR3 sequence (DNA): TGTGCCAGCAGCTCCGGACCGGGAGCAACCTACAATGAGCAGTTCTTC. Translating gives CASSSGPGATYNEQFF.

V is TRBV4-1 and J is TRBJ2-7; 7 positions agree with TRBD2. This CDR3 contains 15 residues. Germline-derived CDR1 and CDR2 are MGHRA and YSYEKL. With V trimmed by 0 bases and J by 0 bases, 2 bases remained unmatched. The CDR3 loop is CASSQDGDYSYEQYF. The CDR3 region has the DNA TGCGCCAGCAGCCAAGATGGGGACTACTCCTACGAGCAGTACTTC.

This clone was seen only once. V is TRBV19 and J is TRBJ1-1, with D possibly TRBD1 on 6 matching bases. CDR3 length: 13 residues. The V end lost 3 bases, the J end lost 4 bases, and 9 bases lay between the germline ends. Germline V gives CDR1 LNHDA, CDR2 SQIVND (reference sequence). CDR3 region: CASSMQGFTEAFF. CDR3 nucleotide sequence: TGTGCCAGTAGTATGCAGGGGTTCACTGAAGCTTTCTTT.

The genes are TRBV19 and TRBJ1-2, with 7 bases fitting TRBD1. V gave up 7 bases and J gave up 4 bases; unmatched junction bases: 6. The CDR3 is 13 residues long. Germline-derived CDR1 and CDR2 are LNHDA and SQIVND (reference sequence). The CDR3 is CASTDGQVYGYTF. CDR3 DNA sequence: TGTGCCAGTACCGATGGACAGGTCTATGGCTACACCTTC.

This chain uses TRBV6-1 with TRBJ1-2; TRBD1 aligns across 7 bases. The trim removed 6 bases at V and 4 bases at J, leaving 5 bases unmatched. Looked up from germline, CDR1 is MNHNS and CDR2 is SASEGT. This CDR3 spans 13 amino acids. The CDR3 reads CASSKGQTYGYTF. The CDR3 nucleotides are TGTGCCAGCAGCAAGGGACAGACCTATGGCTACACCTTC.

The chain employs TRBV5-1 and TRBJ2-1; tentatively, D is TRBD1 (5 bases). The ends were cut back, 0 bases at V and 8 bases at J, with 12 bases in the middle. The CDR3 contains 14 residues. Germline V gene data show CDR1 as SGHRS and CDR2 as YFSETQ. CDR3 sequence reads: CASSLEGRADEQFF. Here the CDR3 DNA reads TGCGCCAGCAGCTTGGAGGGCAGGGCTGATGAGCAGTTCTTC.

This clone was picked up one time. This chain connects TRBV13 to TRBJ1-2; TRBD1 might be the D (6 bases). V gave up 7 bases and J gave up 4 bases, with 16 bases separating them. Germline V gene sequence: CDR1 PRHDT, CDR2 FYEKMQ (reference sequence). This CDR3 region has 14 residues. Here the CDR3 DNA reads TGTGCCAGCAACTTGAACAGGGCCGCCTATGGCTACACCTTC. Its protein is CASNLNRAAYGYTF.

The J gene is TRBJ2-3, the V gene TRBV27; D remains unclear. Between the trimmed V and J ends, which lost 2 bases and 5 bases, there was a span of 11 bases. The CDR3 spans 14 residues. Germline lookup yields CDR1 MNHEY and CDR2 SMNVEV (reference sequence). CDR3: CASSLKGEGDTQYF. Here the CDR3 DNA reads TGTGCCAGCAGTTTAAAAGGAGAAGGAGATACGCAGTATTTT.

J is TRBJ2-1 and V is TRBV19; 9 bases fit TRBD2. V trimming: 10 bases; J trimming: 4 bases; junction bases outside the gene matches: 11. The CDR3 has 15 residues. Germline V lookup: CDR1 LNHDA, CDR2 SQIVND (reference sequence). The CDR3 protein is CATRLWREGYNEQFF. DNA of the CDR3: TGTGCCACCCGACTCTGGCGGGAGGGGTACAATGAGCAGTTCTTC. The whole variable domain, remainder taken from reference TRBV19 and TRBJ2-1, is DGGITQSPKYLFRKEGQNVTLSCEQNLNHDAMYWYRQDPGQGLRLIYYSQIVNDFQKGDIAEGYSVSREKKESFPLTVTSAQKNPTAFYLCATRLWREGYNEQFFGPGTRLTVL.